The 18 T cell receptor beta chains below were found in one sample sequenced in a study of blood T cell repertoires in COVID-19. Measured with immunoSEQ multiplex PCR; TCRdb has only the in-frame clones, and not every one. This sample has about 400,000 clones, with roughly 88% found just once. Source material: PBMCs or T cells enriched from blood (not recorded which). The receptors shown here come from a woman aged 40 to 55 with acute COVID-19.

The chain is built from TRBV11-2 and TRBJ1-5; D perhaps matches TRBD1 (6 bases). Germline-derived CDR1 and CDR2 are SGHAT and FQNNGV. CDR3 length: 15 amino acids. V lost 0 bases, J lost 4 bases, and 10 bases lay in between. CDR3 in amino acids: CASSLDIDRNQPQHF. In DNA form, the CDR3 reads TGTGCCAGCAGCTTAGATATCGACAGGAATCAGCCCCAGCATTTT.

This chain joins TRBV2 and TRBJ2-5; 11 bases match TRBD2. Trimming took 6 bases from V and 1 from J; bases not matched to a gene: 1. CDR1 is SNHLY, CDR2 FYNNEI, per germline. The CDR3 extends over 14 amino acids. The CDR3 protein is CASRGTSGQETQYF. The DNA of the CDR3 is TGTGCCAGCAGAGGGACTAGCGGCCAAGAGACCCAGTACTTC.

The chain couples TRBV2 to TRBJ1-5, with D possibly matching TRBD1 (5 bases). The CDR3 consists of 14 residues. CDR1 is SNHLY and CDR2 is FYNNEI in the germline V gene. V was pared by 7 bases and J by 4 bases, with 14 bases between. CDR3 nucleotide sequence: TGTGCCAGCAAAACGGGGGAAATTAATCAGCCCCAGCATTTT. Amino acid sequence: CASKTGEINQPQHF.

The genes are TRBV19 and TRBJ2-7; D gene unclear. The CDR3 length is 15 residues. Germline V lookup: CDR1 LNHDA, CDR2 SQIVND (reference sequence). V was clipped by 3 bases and J by 4 bases, with 16 bases between them. The CDR3 DNA follows: TGTGCCAGTAGTATCTCCCCAGGTGCGTTGTACGAGCAGTACTTC. Its translation is CASSISPGALYEQYF.

CDR3 bases: TGCGCCAGCAGCTTGGGCACTAGCGGGGTGAAAGAGACCCAGTACTTC. This encodes CASSLGTSGVKETQYF. The J gene is TRBJ2-5, the V gene TRBV5-1; the match to TRBD2 covers 10 bases. This CDR3 is 16 amino acids long. CDR1 is SGHRS, CDR2 YFSETQ, per germline. V gave up 0 bases and J gave up 3 bases; unmatched junction bases: 5.

The chain recombines TRBV5-6 with TRBJ2-3; 12 positions match TRBD2. The CDR3 sequence is 17 residues long. CDR1 is SGHDT and CDR2 is YYEEEE in the germline V gene. V was pared by 4 bases and J by 3 bases, with 9 bases of the junction left unmatched. CDR3 protein: CASSLRLAGDMTDTQYF. The CDR3 nucleotides are TGTGCCAGCAGCCTACGACTAGCGGGGGATATGACAGATACGCAGTATTTT.

The chain is built from TRBV14 and TRBJ1-2; the D is unclear. Between the trimmed V and J ends, which lost 0 bases and 10 bases, there was a span of 18 bases. The CDR3 extends over 15 amino acids. CDR1 SGHDN and CDR2 FVKESK come from the germline V gene. CDR3 coding DNA: TGTGCCAGCAGCCAAGATCTACGAGGGAATAGGAACTACACCTTC. It is translated as CASSQDLRGNRNYTF.

This rearrangement joins TRBV30 to TRBJ1-4; no firm D call. Germline V gives CDR1 GTSNPN, CDR2 SVGIG (reference sequence). This CDR3 contains 13 residues. V was shortened by 1 base and J by 3 bases, with 6 bases between the two germline ends. CDR3 nucleotides: TGTGCCTGGAGTGGGAGTTCTAATGAAAAACTGTTTTTT. Residues: CAWSGSSNEKLFF.

The V gene is TRBV6-2 or TRBV6-3, the J gene TRBJ1-5; D perhaps matches TRBD1 (5 bases). Germline V gene sequence: CDR1 MNHEY, CDR2 SVGEGT. V lost 0 bases, J lost 0 bases, and 18 bases lay in between. The CDR3 has 19 residues. The CDR3 reads CASSYSTRNQGRSNQPQHF. In DNA, the CDR3 is TGTGCCAGCAGTTACTCGACTCGAAATCAGGGCCGTAGCAATCAGCCCCAGCATTTT.

The chain joins TRBV5-1 to TRBJ1-6; TRBD1 aligns across 8 bases. There are 15 residues in the CDR3. Germline V gives CDR1 SGHRS, CDR2 YFSETQ. With 5 bases clipped from V and 8 bases from J, the junction kept 9 bases outside the gene matches. This CDR3 is CASSYDRGGHSPLHF. The CDR3 DNA follows: TGCGCCAGCAGTTACGACAGGGGAGGGCATTCACCCCTCCACTTT. Filled out from reference TRBV5-1 and TRBJ1-6, the complete variable domain reads KAGVTQTPRYLIKTRGQQVTLSCSPISGHRSVSWYQQTPGQGLQFLFEYFSETQRNKGNFPGRFSGRQFSNSRSEMNVSTLELGDSALYLCASSYDRGGHSPLHFGNGTRLTVT.

V is TRBV30 and J is TRBJ1-1; D might be TRBD1 (5 bases). Germline-derived CDR1 and CDR2 are GTSNPN and SVGIG (reference sequence). The CDR3 is made up of 13 amino acids. Trimming stripped 3 bases from V and 6 bases from J, with 14 bases between. CDR3 in amino acids: CAWRGQGAAEAFF. The CDR3 DNA is TGTGCCTGGAGGGGTCAGGGCGCCGCTGAAGCTTTCTTT.

J is TRBJ1-1 and V is TRBV18; D perhaps matches TRBD1 (6 bases). Germline lookup yields CDR1 KGHSH and CDR2 LQKENI. CDR3 length: 16 amino acids. V was clipped by 3 bases and J by 0 bases, with 14 bases between them. CDR3 in DNA: TGTGCCAGCTCACCTCAGGGGACACCCCTGAACACTGAAGCTTTCTTT. It yields the protein CASSPQGTPLNTEAFF.

The sample holds a few counts of this clone. This chain joins TRBV6-6 and TRBJ1-5, with D tentatively TRBD1 (5 bases). The V and J ends lost 9 bases and 4 bases respectively, with 19 bases between them. Germline-derived CDR1 and CDR2 are MNHNY and SVGAGI (reference sequence). There are 15 residues in the CDR3. The CDR3 sequence: CASRRLDNPNQPQHF. DNA of the CDR3: TGTGCCAGTCGCCGCTTGGACAATCCAAATCAGCCCCAGCATTTT.

With regard to this clone: Other DNA sequences from this sample encode an identical CDR3 as well. This rearrangement joins TRBV5-1 to TRBJ1-1; D unclear. This CDR3 is 11 amino acids long. V shed 2 bases and J shed 8 bases, with 7 bases lying between them. Germline CDR1 SGHRS, CDR2 YFSETQ. Here the CDR3 reads CASSLGGEAFF. DNA of the CDR3: TGCGCCAGCAGCTTAGGCGGAGAAGCTTTCTTT.

The gene calls are TRBV9 and TRBJ1-1, with TRBD1 identical over 10 bases. The junction had 7 bases not matched to a gene; V was cut back by 3 bases and J by 5 bases. Germline assignment: CDR1 SGDLS and CDR2 YYNGEE. The length of the CDR3 is 15 residues. The CDR3 coding sequence is TGTGCCAGCAGCGGGGGGGACAGGGGATTAACTGAAGCTTTCTTT. This encodes CASSGGDRGLTEAFF. Drawing the rest from reference TRBV9 and TRBJ1-1, the complete variable domain is DSGVTQTPKHLITATGQRVTLRCSPRSGDLSVYWYQQSLDQGLQFLIQYYNGEERAKGNILERFSAQQFPDLHSELNLSSLELGDSALYFCASSGGDRGLTEAFFGQGTRLTVV.

This clone was seen only once. This sequence joins TRBV27 and TRBJ1-1; tentative D call: TRBD1 (6 bases). Germline V gene data show CDR1 as MNHEY and CDR2 as SMNVEV (reference sequence). This CDR3 is built from 15 residues. V lost 5 bases and J lost 7, with 20 bases in between. In nucleotides, the CDR3 is TGTGCCAGCAGTCCGACCGGGACACGGACCTTTGAAGCTTTCTTT. It yields the protein CASSPTGTRTFEAFF.

V gene TRBV11-3 combines with J gene TRBJ2-7; D perhaps matches TRBD2 (5 bases). The CDR3 loop spans 13 amino acids. V gave up 5 bases and J gave up 1 base, with 9 bases separating them. CDR1 is SGHNT, CDR2 YENEEA, per germline. CDR3 nucleotide sequence: TGTGCCAGCAGCCGGACTGTTTCCTACGAGCAGTACTTC. Protein sequence: CASSRTVSYEQYF.

The chain uses TRBV5-1 and TRBJ1-5; tentative D call: TRBD1 (5 bases). V was pared by 0 bases and J by 5 bases, with 12 bases between. The CDR3 covers 15 residues. CDR1 is SGHRS and CDR2 is YFSETQ in the germline V gene. DNA of the CDR3: TGCGCCAGCAGCTTGGCCGGGGGTAACGATCAGCCCCAGCATTTT. Amino acids: CASSLAGGNDQPQHF.